This T cell receptor (beta chain) was identified during a study of T cell responses to AZD1222 COVID-19 vaccine. Trimming removed 5 bases at V and 2 bases at J, with 7 bases between. The CDR3 runs to 12 residues. CDR1 SGHTA and CDR2 FQGNSA come from the germline V gene. Whole-study results and caveats: Sampled repertoires all dated from after the peak T cell response.

In regard to this clone: Its antigen is undetermined.

Only in-frame clones appear in the TCRdb table, and some are missing; sequencing was by immunoSEQ multiplex PCR. The sample lists about 120,000 clones, over 80% seen once, with 14% in the top ten. The rearrangement links TRBV7-2 to TRBJ2-7; D unresolved. The sample here was peripheral blood, taken on day 0 of AZD1222 vaccination. The receptor was derived from an adult in good health. The CDR3, as DNA: TGTGCCAGCAGCGCGACGCCCTACGAGCAGTACTTC. It specifies CASSATPYEQYF.